Listed below are T cell receptor beta chains from one sample, sequenced in a study of shared clonotypes between healthy human individuals. Method: immunoSEQ multiplex PCR; TCRdb's copy keeps in-frame clones and lacks some. This sample has about 450,000 clones, with 79% found just once. What was sequenced was PBMCs. The receptor source for this set is a woman aged 40 to 50 in good health. Some clones in this sample may be carry-over from other donors' samples. CDR3s leave out the opening cysteine and the closing phenylalanine or tryptophan. Fields, in order: V gene, clone size, J gene, CDR3 length, CDR3 protein. Not all rows give a size; the values are once, few, many and, for expanded clones, a class.

TRBV11-2	.	TRBJ2-5	12	ASSSVSGSATQY
TRBV11-2	.	TRBJ2-1	12	ASSRGLSVDEQF
TRBV4-2	.	TRBJ2-7	14	ASSQGDRAISYEQY
TRBV6-5	.	TRBJ2-7	12	ASSYRGRGYEQY
TRBV2	.	TRBJ2-2	12	ASSEGLNTGELF
TRBV10-3	.	TRBJ1-1	12	AISEWGDPTEAF
TRBV11-1	.	TRBJ2-5	12	ASSHTQGGETQY
TRBV11-1	.	TRBJ2-7	11	ASSQPGSYEQY
TRBV6-6	.	TRBJ2-7	13	ASSRLAGGTYEQY
TRBV5-1	many	TRBJ1-1	12	ASSRTQGNTEAF
TRBV4-2	.	TRBJ2-7	14	ASSQDFGGRSYEQY